The 25 T cell receptor beta chains reported below all come from one sample, sequenced in a study of vaccination and CD4 T cells after COVID-19 (dated by TCRdb to between 2021 and 2024). No antigen is known for these receptors. Libraries were prepared through PCR. Sequenced on an Illumina iSeq 100. At the Johns Hopkins FTIC core, DNA from the cultured CD4+ T cells underwent TCR sequencing with the Oncomine TCR Beta short-read assay. TCRdb handled the public reads itself, with Q25 trimming in fastp and clone calling in MiXCR, and kept productive beta chains. Rows with one shared CDR3 protein collapse into an entry with the most common genes and DNA. A total of over 10,000 distinct CDR3 sequences appear in this sample, 56% of them only once. Roughly a sixth of the sample is held by the ten biggest clonotypes. The treatment or condition label of this sample denotes: 10-day PBMC culture with coronavirus spike peptide pools or control peptides (ViraFEST assay).

The sequencing input was CD4+ T cells from blood, cultured in vitro. All receptors derive from a human donor who had recovered from COVID-19.

The V and J genes are TRBV11-2 and TRBJ2-5, with 11 positions matching TRBD2. There are 13 residues in the CDR3. The V gene's germline CDR1 is SGHAT and CDR2 FQNNGV. The V gene end was trimmed by 6 bases and the J gene end by 5 bases; junction bases not matched to a gene: 2. Written as DNA, the CDR3 is TGTGCCAGCAGTCGACTAGCGGGGGAGACCCAGTACTTC. Protein: CASSRLAGETQYF.

This chain links TRBV19 with TRBJ1-1; a weak D match, TRBD1 (6 bases). The CDR3 has 13 residues. The ends were cut back, 6 bases at V and 3 bases at J, with 11 bases in the middle. The germline gives CDR1 LNHDA, CDR2 SQIVND (reference sequence). The CDR3 loop is CASRRTDYTEAFF. CDR3 in DNA: TGTGCCAGTAGGAGGACAGATTACACTGAAGCTTTCTTT.

The chain is built from TRBV7-9 and TRBJ1-1; no clear D. Germline assignment: CDR1 SEHNR and CDR2 FQNEAQ (reference sequence). The V gene lost 2 bases and the J gene lost 6 bases, with 10 bases spanning the gap. This CDR3 contains 13 residues. The CDR3: CASSLRVSPEAFF. The CDR3 nucleotides read TGTGCCAGCAGCTTAAGAGTCTCCCCTGAAGCTTTCTTT.

This clonotype was seen only once. The chain combines TRBV20-1 with TRBJ2-7, with D possibly being TRBD1 (5 bases). From germline, CDR1 is DFQATT and CDR2 SNEGSKA (reference sequence). The CDR3 spans 13 residues. V lost 7 bases and J lost 5, with 18 bases in between. The CDR3 DNA follows: TGCAGTGTATACAGGCTAGGTATGAACGAGCAGTACTTC. Its translation: CSVYRLGMNEQYF.

This clonotype occurred a few times. The chain couples TRBV15 to TRBJ2-4; no firm D call. Trimming removed 1 base at V and 0 bases at J, with 4 bases between. This CDR3 comprises 14 residues. CDR1 is LNHNV, CDR2 YYDKDF, per germline (reference sequence). Here the CDR3 reads CATSRALAKNIQYF. CDR3 DNA sequence: TGTGCCACCAGCAGAGCCCTAGCCAAAAACATTCAGTACTTC.

DNA for the CDR3: TGTGCCAGCAAAGGCATCTATGGCTACACCTTC. As protein: CASKGIYGYTF. The J gene is TRBJ1-2, the V gene TRBV28; D not certain. Trimming pared 7 bases from V and 4 bases from J, leaving 7 bases between. Germline values: CDR1 MDHEN, CDR2 SYDVKM. The CDR3 loop spans 11 amino acids.

A few counts support this clonotype. DNA for the CDR3: TGCAGTGCTAGAGTTCGAACAGGGGGCGATTCACCCCTCCACTTT. This translates into CSARVRTGGDSPLHF. The chain has TRBV20-1 and TRBJ1-6; 9 bases match TRBD1. Per germline, CDR1 DFQATT and CDR2 SNEGSKA (reference sequence). The CDR3 covers 15 residues. Trimming took 1 base from V and 8 from J; bases not matched to a gene: 6.

The J gene is TRBJ2-1, the V gene TRBV15; 12 bases match TRBD2. This CDR3 is built from 17 residues. Trimming cost V 2 bases and J 7 bases; bases outside gene matches: 9. CDR1 and CDR2 (germline): LNHNV, YYDKDF (reference sequence). Here the CDR3 DNA reads TGTGCCACCAGCAGATCCAGGACTAGCGGGATAGGGAATGAGCAGTTCTTC. This encodes CATSRSRTSGIGNEQFF.

This chain uses TRBV5-8 with TRBJ1-1, with no clear D. Germline loops: CDR1 SGHTS, CDR2 YDEGEE. The V end was cut by 2 bases, the J end by 3 bases, with 11 bases between. The CDR3 extends over 14 amino acids. CDR3 DNA sequence: TGTGCCAGCAGCTTTAGCGACGGACACACTGAAGCTTTCTTT. Protein sequence: CASSFSDGHTEAFF.

The rearrangement uses TRBV28 and TRBJ2-7; TRBD1 aligns across 9 bases. Germline CDR1 reads MDHEN; CDR2 reads SYDVKM. The J segment lost 6 bases and the V segment lost 5 bases, leaving 5 bases of the junction unmatched. The CDR3 has 13 residues. The CDR3 region is CASSRDREGEQYF. The CDR3 nucleotides read TGTGCCAGCAGTCGGGACAGGGAAGGCGAGCAGTACTTC.

The chain couples TRBV11-3 to TRBJ2-3; 8 nucleotides align to TRBD1. This CDR3 region has 15 residues. Germline loops: CDR1 SGHNT, CDR2 YENEEA. After removal of 3 bases from V and 3 bases from J, the junction contained 5 bases not matched to a gene. The CDR3 region has the DNA TGTGCCAGCAGCTTTGGCACAGGGGGTACAGATACGCAGTATTTT. This codes for CASSFGTGGTDTQYF.

The chain combines TRBV11-3 with TRBJ2-2; D not certain. Trimming stripped 2 bases from V and 4 bases from J, with 8 bases between. Germline CDR1 reads SGHNT; CDR2 reads YENEEA. The CDR3 is made up of 14 amino acids. CDR3 coding DNA: TGTGCCAGCAGCTTATTCGGTAGCACCGGGGAGCTGTTTTTT. As protein: CASSLFGSTGELFF.

V gene TRBV7-9 combines with J gene TRBJ1-1; 9 bases match TRBD1. With 2 bases clipped from V and 3 bases from J, the junction kept 13 bases outside the gene matches. CDR1 and CDR2 from the germline V gene are SEHNR and FQNEAQ (reference sequence). CDR3 length: 18 amino acids. CDR3 sequence reads: CASSLPISNRGLYTEAFF. CDR3 sequence (DNA): TGTGCCAGCAGCTTACCAATTTCTAACAGGGGGCTGTACACTGAAGCTTTCTTT.

The chain employs TRBV12-3 or TRBV12-4 and TRBJ2-7, with a weak D call TRBD2 (5 bases). CDR3 size: 12 residues. V was cut by 5 bases and J by 4 bases, with 9 bases left in between. The CDR3 reads CASSPLGYEQYF. The CDR3 DNA reads as TGTGCCAGCAGTCCACTAGGATACGAGCAGTACTTC.

This chain connects TRBV20-1 to TRBJ1-1; 12 bases match TRBD1. Germline V gene lookup returns CDR1 DFQATT and CDR2 SNEGSKA (reference sequence). The CDR3 has 13 residues. CDR3 sequence (DNA): TGCAGGGGGACAGGGGGCGCTGACACTGAAGCTTTCTTT. Protein product: CRGTGGADTEAFF.

This chain joins TRBV19 and TRBJ1-5; D perhaps matches TRBD1 (5 bases). The length of the CDR3 is 16 residues. Germline V gene data show CDR1 as LNHDA and CDR2 as SQIVND (reference sequence). The V gene lost 2 bases and the J gene lost 2 bases, with 13 bases spanning the gap. CDR3 bases: TGTGCCAGTAGTATACGGAAGGCGGGGGGCAATCAGCCCCAGCATTTT. Protein product: CASSIRKAGGNQPQHF.

The CDR3 here is CASSDPRQGDSNQPQHF. DNA for the CDR3: TGTGCCAGCAGTGATCCCCGGCAGGGGGATAGCAATCAGCCCCAGCATTTT. The chain couples TRBV6-1 to TRBJ1-5; 7 positions agree with TRBD1. Germline V gene data show CDR1 as MNHNS and CDR2 as SASEGT. The V gene end was trimmed by 3 bases and the J gene end by 0 bases; junction bases not matched to a gene: 8. The CDR3 spans 17 residues.

This clonotype was seen more than once but under ten times. The rearrangement uses TRBV28 and TRBJ1-2; no definite D call. The CDR3 is made up of 14 amino acids. Per the germline V gene, CDR1 is MDHEN and CDR2 is SYDVKM. The V end lost 2 bases, the J end lost 0 bases, and 7 bases lay between the germline ends. The CDR3 nucleotides are TGTGCCAGCAGTTTACAGGTAGCTAACTATGGCTACACCTTC. It specifies CASSLQVANYGYTF.

V and J are TRBV5-1 and TRBJ1-2; weak D call: TRBD1 (6 bases). The CDR3 covers 15 residues. The V end lost 4 bases, the J end lost 3 bases, and 16 bases lay between the germline ends. Germline-derived CDR1 and CDR2 are SGHRS and YFSETQ. For the CDR3, the DNA is TGCGCCAGCAGCCCGGGCAGGGGACTGGACTATGGCTACACCTTC. Its translation is CASSPGRGLDYGYTF.

The chain employs TRBV10-3 and TRBJ1-5, with D unresolved. Germline CDR1 and CDR2: ENHRY and SYGVKD. CDR3 length: 12 residues. With 6 bases removed from V and 5 bases from J, the gap between germline ends came to 8 bases. CDR3 in DNA: TGTGCCATCAGAGACATAGATCAGCCCCAGCATTTT. Translated: CAIRDIDQPQHF.

This clonotype was seen just once. The V call is TRBV5-3, the J call TRBJ1-3; 9 nucleotides match TRBD1. TRBV5-3 carries the ORF label, with uncertain function. This CDR3 spans 15 amino acids. V lost 7 bases and J lost 4; bases outside the gene matches: 9. CDR3 nucleotides: TGTGCCAGAGCTTTGGGACAGGGTTTAGGAAACACCATATATTTT. Residues: CARALGQGLGNTIYF.

This chain links TRBV27 with TRBJ2-2, with 8 nucleotides matching TRBD1. CDR1 MNHEY and CDR2 SMNVEV come from the germline V gene (reference sequence). V dropped 7 bases and J dropped 1; count of bases not matched to a gene: 8. The CDR3 runs 16 residues. In DNA form, the CDR3 reads TGTGCCAGCAAGGTACAGGGGGATCTGAACACCGGGGAGCTGTTTTTT. It encodes CASKVQGDLNTGELFF.

The chain has TRBV10-3 and TRBJ2-7; 8 bases align to TRBD1. Germline assignment: CDR1 ENHRY and CDR2 SYGVKD. CDR3 length: 14 residues. V gave up 3 bases and J gave up 3 bases; unmatched junction bases: 4. CDR3 sequence (DNA): TGTGCCATCAGTGAATCCGGGACAGGCTACGAGCAGTACTTC. Protein sequence: CAISESGTGYEQYF.

The V and J genes are TRBV30 and TRBJ2-1, with 8 bases aligning to TRBD2. The CDR3 runs 15 residues. The trim removed 0 bases at V and 4 bases at J, leaving 5 bases unmatched. Germline CDR1 is GTSNPN and CDR2 is SVGIG (reference sequence). The DNA of the CDR3 is TGTGCCTGGAGTGTTTTGGCGGGAGGTTACAATGAGCAGTTCTTC. This sequence encodes CAWSVLAGGYNEQFF.

V and J are TRBV18 and TRBJ1-5; D unresolved. Germline CDR1 reads KGHSH; CDR2 reads LQKENI. V lost 4 bases, J lost 2 bases, and 12 bases lay in between. The CDR3 loop spans 15 amino acids. CDR3 bases: TGTGCCAGCTCACGACGGACGTCCGGCAATCAGCCCCAGCATTTT. Amino acid sequence: CASSRRTSGNQPQHF.